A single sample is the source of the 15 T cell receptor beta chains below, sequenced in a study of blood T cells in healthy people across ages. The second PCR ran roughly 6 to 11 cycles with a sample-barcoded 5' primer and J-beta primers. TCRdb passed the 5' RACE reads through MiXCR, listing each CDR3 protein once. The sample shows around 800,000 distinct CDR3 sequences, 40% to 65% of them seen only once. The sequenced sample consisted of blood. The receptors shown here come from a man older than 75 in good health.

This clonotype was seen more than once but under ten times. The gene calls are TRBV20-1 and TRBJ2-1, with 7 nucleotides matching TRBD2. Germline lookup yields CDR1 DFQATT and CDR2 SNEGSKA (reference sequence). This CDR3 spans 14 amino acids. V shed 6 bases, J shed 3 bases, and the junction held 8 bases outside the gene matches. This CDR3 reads CSAPGTIIYNEQFF. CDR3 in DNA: TGCAGTGCCCCCGGGACTATCATCTACAATGAGCAGTTCTTC.

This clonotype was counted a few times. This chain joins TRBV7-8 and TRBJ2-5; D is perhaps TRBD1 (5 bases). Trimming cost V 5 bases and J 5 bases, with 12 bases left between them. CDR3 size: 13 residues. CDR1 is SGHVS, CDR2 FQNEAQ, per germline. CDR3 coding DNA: TGTGCCAGCAGCCCCGCCCAGGGCGAGACCCAGTACTTC. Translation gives CASSPAQGETQYF.

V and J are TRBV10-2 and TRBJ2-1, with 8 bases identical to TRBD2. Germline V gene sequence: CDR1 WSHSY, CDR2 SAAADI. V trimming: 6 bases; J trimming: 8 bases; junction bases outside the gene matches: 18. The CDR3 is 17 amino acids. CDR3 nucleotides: TGCGCCAGCAGAAATCCGGTAGGCGGGGGGCCTAGAGATGAGCAGTTCTTC. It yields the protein CASRNPVGGGPRDEQFF.

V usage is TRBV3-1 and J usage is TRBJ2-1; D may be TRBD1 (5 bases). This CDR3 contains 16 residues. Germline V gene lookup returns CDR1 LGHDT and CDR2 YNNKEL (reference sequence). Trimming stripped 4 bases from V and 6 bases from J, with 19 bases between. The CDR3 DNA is TGTGCCAGCAGCCTCCCACCGGGCCCAGGGATCAATGAGCAGTTCTTC. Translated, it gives CASSLPPGPGINEQFF.

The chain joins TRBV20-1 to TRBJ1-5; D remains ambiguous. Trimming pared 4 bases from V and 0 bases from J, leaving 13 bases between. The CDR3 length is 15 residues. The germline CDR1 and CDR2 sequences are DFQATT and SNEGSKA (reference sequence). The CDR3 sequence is CSAKHEEGSNQPQHF. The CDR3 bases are TGCAGTGCTAAGCATGAGGAGGGTAGCAATCAGCCCCAGCATTTT.

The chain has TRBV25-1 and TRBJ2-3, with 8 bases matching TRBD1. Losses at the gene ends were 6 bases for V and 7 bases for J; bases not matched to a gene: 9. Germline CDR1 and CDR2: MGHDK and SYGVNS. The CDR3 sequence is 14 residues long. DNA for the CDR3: TGTGCCAGCAGGGTGACAGGGGTACTGAATACGCAGTATTTT. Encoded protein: CASRVTGVLNTQYF.

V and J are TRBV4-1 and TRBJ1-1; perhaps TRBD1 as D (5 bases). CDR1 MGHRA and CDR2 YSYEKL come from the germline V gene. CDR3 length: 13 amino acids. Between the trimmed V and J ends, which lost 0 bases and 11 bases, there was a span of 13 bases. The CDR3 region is CASSQDRRGYAFF. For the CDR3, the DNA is TGCGCCAGCAGCCAAGATCGGAGGGGTTACGCTTTCTTT.

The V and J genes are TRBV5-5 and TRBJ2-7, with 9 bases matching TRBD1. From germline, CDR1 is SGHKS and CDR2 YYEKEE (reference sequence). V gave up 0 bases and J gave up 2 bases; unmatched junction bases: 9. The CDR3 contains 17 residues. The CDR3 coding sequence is TGTGCCAGCAGCTTGGCCTCGGGGACAGGGTCGACCTACGAGCAGTACTTC. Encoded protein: CASSLASGTGSTYEQYF.

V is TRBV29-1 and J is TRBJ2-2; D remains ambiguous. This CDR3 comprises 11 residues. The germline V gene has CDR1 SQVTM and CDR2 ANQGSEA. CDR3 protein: CIRCIPGELFF. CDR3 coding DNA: TGCATCCGTTGTATACCCGGGGAGCTGTTTTTT.

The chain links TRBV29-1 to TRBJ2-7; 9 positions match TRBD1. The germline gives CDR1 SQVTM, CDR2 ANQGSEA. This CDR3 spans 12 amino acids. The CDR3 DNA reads TGCGGCGCCCGGGACAGGGAGGCCGAGCAGTACTTC. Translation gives CGARDREAEQYF.

This CDR3 is CSARLGDDGYTF. The CDR3 coding sequence is TGCAGCGCCCGCCTGGGAGATGATGGCTACACCTTC. The J gene is TRBJ1-2, the V gene TRBV20-1, with D uncertain. The CDR3 is 12 amino acids. The germline CDR1 and CDR2 sequences are DFQATT and SNEGSKA (reference sequence).

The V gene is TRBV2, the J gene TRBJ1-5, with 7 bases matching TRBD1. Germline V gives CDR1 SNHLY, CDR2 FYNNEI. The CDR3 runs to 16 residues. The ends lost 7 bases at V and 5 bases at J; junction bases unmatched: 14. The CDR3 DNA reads TGTGCCAGCAAGGGGGCAGGGGGGCGAGGAGATCAGCCCCAGCATTTT. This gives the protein CASKGAGGRGDQPQHF.

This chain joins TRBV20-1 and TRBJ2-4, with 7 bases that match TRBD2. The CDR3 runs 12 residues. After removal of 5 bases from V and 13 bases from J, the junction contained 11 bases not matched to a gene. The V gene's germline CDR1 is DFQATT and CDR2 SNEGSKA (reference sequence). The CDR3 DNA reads TGCAGTGCTCTTCGGGAGTCGCGGGAGCAGTACTTC. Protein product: CSALRESREQYF.

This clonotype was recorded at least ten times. Written as DNA, the CDR3 is TGTGCCAGCAGCCGAGCGGACACCCCAGGGGACGAGCAGTTCTTC. Translating it yields CASSRADTPGDEQFF. The chain recombines TRBV7-9 with TRBJ2-1; weak D call: TRBD1 (6 bases). The CDR3 consists of 15 residues. In germline, CDR1 is SEHNR, CDR2 FQNEAQ (reference sequence). Trimming took off 5 bases at V and 10 bases at J, with 21 bases between the two ends.

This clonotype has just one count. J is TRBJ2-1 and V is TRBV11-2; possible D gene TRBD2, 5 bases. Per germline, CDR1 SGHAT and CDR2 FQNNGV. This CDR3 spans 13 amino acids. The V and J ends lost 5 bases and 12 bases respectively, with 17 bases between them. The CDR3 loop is CASSLPGKSGQFF. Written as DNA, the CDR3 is TGTGCCAGCAGCCTCCCGGGTAAAAGCGGGCAGTTCTTC.